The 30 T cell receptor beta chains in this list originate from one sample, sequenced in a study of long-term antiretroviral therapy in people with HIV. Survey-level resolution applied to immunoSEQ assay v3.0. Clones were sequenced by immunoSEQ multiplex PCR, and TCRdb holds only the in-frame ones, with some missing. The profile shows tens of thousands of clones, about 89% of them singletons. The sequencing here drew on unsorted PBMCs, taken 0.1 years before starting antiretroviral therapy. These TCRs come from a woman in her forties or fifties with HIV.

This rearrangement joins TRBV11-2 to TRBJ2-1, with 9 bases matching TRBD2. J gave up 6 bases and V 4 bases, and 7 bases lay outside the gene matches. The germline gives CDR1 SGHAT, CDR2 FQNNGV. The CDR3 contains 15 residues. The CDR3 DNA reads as TGTGCCAGCAGCTGGAGCGGGGGGTATATCAATGAGCAGTTCTTC. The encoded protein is CASSWSGGYINEQFF.

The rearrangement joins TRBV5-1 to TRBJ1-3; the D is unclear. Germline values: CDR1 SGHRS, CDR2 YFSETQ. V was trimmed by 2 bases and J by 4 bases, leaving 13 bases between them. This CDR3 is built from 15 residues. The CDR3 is CASSLGSLGGNTIYF. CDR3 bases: TGCGCCAGCAGCTTAGGATCCCTAGGAGGAAACACCATATATTTT.

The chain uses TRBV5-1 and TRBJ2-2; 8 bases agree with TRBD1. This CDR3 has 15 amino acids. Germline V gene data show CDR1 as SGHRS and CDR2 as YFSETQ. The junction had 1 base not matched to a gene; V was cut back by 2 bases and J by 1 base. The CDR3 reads CASSFDRGNTGELFF. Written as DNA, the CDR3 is TGCGCCAGCAGCTTCGACAGGGGGAACACCGGGGAGCTGTTTTTT. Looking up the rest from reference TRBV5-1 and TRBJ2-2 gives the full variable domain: KAGVTQTPRYLIKTRGQQVTLSCSPISGHRSVSWYQQTPGQGLQFLFEYFSETQRNKGNFPGRFSGRQFSNSRSEMNVSTLELGDSALYLCASSFDRGNTGELFFGEGSRLTVL.

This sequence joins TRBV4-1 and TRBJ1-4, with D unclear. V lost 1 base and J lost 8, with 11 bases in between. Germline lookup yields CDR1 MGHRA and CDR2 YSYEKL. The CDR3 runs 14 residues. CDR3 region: CASSQVRTGEKLFF. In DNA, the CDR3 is TGCGCCAGCAGCCAAGTGAGGACGGGGGAAAAACTGTTTTTT.

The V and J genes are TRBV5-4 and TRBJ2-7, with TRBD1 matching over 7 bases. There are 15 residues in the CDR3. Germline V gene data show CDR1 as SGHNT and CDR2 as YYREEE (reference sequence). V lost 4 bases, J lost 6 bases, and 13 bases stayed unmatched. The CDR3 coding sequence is TGTGCCAGCAGCGTAGGGACAGCCCCCCGGTTCGAGCAGTACTTC. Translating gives CASSVGTAPRFEQYF.

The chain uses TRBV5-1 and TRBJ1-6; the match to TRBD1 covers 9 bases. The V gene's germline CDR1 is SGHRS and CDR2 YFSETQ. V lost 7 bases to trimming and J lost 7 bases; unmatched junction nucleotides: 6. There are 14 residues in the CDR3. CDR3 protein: CASGTGLENSPLHF. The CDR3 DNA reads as TGCGCCAGCGGGACAGGGTTAGAGAATTCACCCCTCCACTTT.

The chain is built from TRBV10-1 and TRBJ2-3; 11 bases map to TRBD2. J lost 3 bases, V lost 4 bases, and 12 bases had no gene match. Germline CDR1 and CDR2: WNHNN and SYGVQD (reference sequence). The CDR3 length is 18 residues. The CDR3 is CASSGNLAGGPRTDTQYF. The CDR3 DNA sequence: TGCGCCAGCAGTGGAAATTTAGCGGGGGGGCCAAGGACAGATACGCAGTATTTT.

The CDR3 DNA reads as TGTGCCAGCAGCTTAGATTCCACTAGCGGGGGGTATGAGCAGTTCTTC. Encoded protein: CASSLDSTSGGYEQFF. This chain connects TRBV11-3 to TRBJ2-1; 12 nucleotides align to TRBD2. The CDR3 is made up of 16 amino acids. Trimming removed 0 bases from V and 8 bases from J; junction bases left unmatched: 5. CDR1 and CDR2 (germline): SGHNT, YENEEA.

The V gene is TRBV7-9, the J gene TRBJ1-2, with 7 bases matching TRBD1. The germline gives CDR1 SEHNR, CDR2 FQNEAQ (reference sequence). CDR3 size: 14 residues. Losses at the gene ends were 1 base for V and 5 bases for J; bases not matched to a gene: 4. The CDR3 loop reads CASSLGTGRYGYTF. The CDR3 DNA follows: TGTGCCAGCAGCTTAGGGACAGGACGATATGGCTACACCTTC.

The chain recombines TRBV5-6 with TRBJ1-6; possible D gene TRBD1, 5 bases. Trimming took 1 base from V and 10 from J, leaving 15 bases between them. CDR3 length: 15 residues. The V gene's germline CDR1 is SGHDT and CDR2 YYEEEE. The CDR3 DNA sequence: TGTGCCAGCAGCTTGTGGCAGGGTCGGAAATCACCCCTCCACTTT. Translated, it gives CASSLWQGRKSPLHF.

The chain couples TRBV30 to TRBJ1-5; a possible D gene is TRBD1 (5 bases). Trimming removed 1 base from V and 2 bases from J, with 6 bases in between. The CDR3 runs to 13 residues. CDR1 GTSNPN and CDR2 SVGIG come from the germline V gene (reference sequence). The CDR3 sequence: CAWSEQGNQPQHF. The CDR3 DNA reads TGTGCCTGGAGTGAACAGGGCAATCAGCCCCAGCATTTT.

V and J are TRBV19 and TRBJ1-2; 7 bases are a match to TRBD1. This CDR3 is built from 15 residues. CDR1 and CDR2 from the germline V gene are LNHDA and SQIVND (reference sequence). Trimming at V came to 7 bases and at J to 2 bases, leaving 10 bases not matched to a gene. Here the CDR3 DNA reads TGTGCCAGTACCCCCAAGGGGGCCGCCAACTATGGCTACACCTTC. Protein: CASTPKGAANYGYTF.

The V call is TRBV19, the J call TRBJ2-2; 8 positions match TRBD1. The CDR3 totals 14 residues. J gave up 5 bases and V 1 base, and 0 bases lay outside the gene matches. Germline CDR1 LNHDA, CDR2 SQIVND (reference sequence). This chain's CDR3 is CASSIGTGTGELFF. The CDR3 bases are TGTGCCAGTAGTATAGGGACAGGGACCGGGGAGCTGTTTTTT. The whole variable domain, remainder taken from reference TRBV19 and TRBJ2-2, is DGGITQSPKYLFRKEGQNVTLSCEQNLNHDAMYWYRQDPGQGLRLIYYSQIVNDFQKGDIAEGYSVSREKKESFPLTVTSAQKNPTAFYLCASSIGTGTGELFFGEGSRLTVL.

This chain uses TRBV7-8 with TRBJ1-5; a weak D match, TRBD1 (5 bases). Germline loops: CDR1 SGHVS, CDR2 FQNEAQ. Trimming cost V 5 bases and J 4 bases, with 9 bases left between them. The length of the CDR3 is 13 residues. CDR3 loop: CASSQQVNQPQHF. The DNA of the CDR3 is TGTGCCAGCAGCCAACAGGTTAATCAGCCCCAGCATTTT.

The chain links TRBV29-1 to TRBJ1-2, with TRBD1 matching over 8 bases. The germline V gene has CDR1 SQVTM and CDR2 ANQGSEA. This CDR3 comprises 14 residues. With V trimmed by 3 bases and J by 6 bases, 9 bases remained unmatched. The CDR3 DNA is TGCAGCGTTGAGAGGATTCAGGGGGCCGATGGCTACACCTTC. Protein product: CSVERIQGADGYTF.

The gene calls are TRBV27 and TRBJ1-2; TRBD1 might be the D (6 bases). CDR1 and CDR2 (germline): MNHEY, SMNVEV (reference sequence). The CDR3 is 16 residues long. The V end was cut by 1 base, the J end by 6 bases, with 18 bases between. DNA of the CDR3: TGTGCCAGCAGTTTATTCGCGGCAGGGAGGGGGGATGGCTACACCTTC. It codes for CASSLFAAGRGDGYTF.

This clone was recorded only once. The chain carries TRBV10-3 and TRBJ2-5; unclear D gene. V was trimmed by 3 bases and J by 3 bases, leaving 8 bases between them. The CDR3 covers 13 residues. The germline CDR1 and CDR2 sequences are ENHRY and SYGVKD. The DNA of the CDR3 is TGTGCCATCAGTGACGACTTTGAAGAGACCCAGTACTTC. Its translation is CAISDDFEETQYF.

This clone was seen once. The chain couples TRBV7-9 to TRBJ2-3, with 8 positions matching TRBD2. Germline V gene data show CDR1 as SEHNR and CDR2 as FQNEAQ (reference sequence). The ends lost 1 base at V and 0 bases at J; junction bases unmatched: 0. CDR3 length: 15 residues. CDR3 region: CASSLERGSTDTQYF. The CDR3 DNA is TGTGCCAGCAGCTTAGAGCGGGGGAGCACAGATACGCAGTATTTT.

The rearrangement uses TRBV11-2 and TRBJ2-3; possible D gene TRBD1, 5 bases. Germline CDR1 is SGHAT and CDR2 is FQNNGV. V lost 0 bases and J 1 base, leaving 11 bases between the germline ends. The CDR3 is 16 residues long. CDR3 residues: CASSLDGRVGTDTQYF. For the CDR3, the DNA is TGTGCCAGCAGCTTAGATGGCAGGGTCGGCACAGATACGCAGTATTTT.

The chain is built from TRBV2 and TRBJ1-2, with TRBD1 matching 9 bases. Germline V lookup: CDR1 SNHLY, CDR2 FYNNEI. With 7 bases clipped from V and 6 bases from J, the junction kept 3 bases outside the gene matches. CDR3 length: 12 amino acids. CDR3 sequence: CASNRDRDGYTF. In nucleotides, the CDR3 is TGTGCCAGCAACCGGGACAGGGATGGCTACACCTTC.

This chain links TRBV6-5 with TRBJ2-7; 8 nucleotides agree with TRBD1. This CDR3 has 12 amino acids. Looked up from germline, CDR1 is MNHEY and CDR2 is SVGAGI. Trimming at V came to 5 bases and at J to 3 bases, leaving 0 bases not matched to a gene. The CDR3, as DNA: TGTGCCAGCAGTGGGACAGGCTACGAGCAGTACTTC. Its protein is CASSGTGYEQYF.

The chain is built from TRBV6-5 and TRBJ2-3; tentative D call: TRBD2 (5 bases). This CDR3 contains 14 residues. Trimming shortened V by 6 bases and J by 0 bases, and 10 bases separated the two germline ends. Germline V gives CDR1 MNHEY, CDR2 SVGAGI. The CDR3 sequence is CASRPGLSTDTQYF. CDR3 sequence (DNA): TGTGCCAGCAGACCCGGACTGAGCACAGATACGCAGTATTTT.

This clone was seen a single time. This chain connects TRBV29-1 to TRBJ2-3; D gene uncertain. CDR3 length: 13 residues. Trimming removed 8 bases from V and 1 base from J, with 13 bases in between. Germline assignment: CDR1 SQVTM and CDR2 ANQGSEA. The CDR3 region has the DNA TGCAGCTCTCGTTCTTCCCGCACAGATACGCAGTATTTT. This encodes CSSRSSRTDTQYF.

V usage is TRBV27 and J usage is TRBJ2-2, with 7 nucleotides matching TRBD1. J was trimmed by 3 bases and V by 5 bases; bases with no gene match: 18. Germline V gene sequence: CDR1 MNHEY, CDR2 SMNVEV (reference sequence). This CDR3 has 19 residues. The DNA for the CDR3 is TGTGCCAGCAGTAAACGCCGGACAGGCGCGGCGCGGGACACCGGGGAGCTGTTTTTT. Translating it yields CASSKRRTGAARDTGELFF.

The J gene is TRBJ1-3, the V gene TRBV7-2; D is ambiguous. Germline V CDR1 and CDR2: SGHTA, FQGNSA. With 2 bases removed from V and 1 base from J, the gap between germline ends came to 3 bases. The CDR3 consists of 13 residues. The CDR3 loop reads CASSLRSGNTIYF. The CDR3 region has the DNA TGTGCCAGCAGCTTACGGTCTGGAAACACCATATATTTT.

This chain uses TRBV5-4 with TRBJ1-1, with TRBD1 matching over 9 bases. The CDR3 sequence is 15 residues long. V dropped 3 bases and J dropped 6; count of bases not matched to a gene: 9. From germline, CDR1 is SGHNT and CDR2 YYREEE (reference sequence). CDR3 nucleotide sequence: TGTGCCAGCAGCTCAAAAACAGGGGGCGCGGCTGAAGCTTTCTTT. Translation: CASSSKTGGAAEAFF. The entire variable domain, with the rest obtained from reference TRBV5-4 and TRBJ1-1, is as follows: ETGVTQSPTHLIKTRGQQVTLRCSSQSGHNTVSWYQQALGQGPQFIFQYYREEENGRGNFPPRFSGLQFPNYSSELNVNALELDDSALYLCASSSKTGGAAEAFFGQGTRLTVV.

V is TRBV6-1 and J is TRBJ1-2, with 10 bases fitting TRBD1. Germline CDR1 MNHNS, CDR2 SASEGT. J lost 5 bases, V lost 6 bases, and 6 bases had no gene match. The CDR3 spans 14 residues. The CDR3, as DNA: TGTGCCAGCAGCCCTTGGACAGGGGGATATGGCTACACCTTC. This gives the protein CASSPWTGGYGYTF.

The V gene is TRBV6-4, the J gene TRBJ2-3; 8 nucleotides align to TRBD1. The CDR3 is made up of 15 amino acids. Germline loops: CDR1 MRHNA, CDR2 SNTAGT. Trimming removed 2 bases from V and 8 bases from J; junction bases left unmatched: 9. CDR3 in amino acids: CASSDVPGGERTQYF. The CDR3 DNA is TGTGCCAGCAGTGACGTCCCAGGGGGCGAACGTACGCAGTATTTT.

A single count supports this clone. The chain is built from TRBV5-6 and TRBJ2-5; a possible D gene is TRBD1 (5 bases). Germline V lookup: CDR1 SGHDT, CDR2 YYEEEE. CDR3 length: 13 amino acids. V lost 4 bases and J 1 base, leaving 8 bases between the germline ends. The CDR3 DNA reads TGTGCCAGCAGCCAGGACACCCAAGAGACCCAGTACTTC. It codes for CASSQDTQETQYF.

CDR3 in amino acids: CASSSTVMSANYGYTF. The DNA for the CDR3 is TGTGCCAGCAGTTCGACAGTGATGTCAGCTAACTATGGCTACACCTTC. The chain carries TRBV2 and TRBJ1-2, with a tentative D call TRBD1 (5 bases). Germline CDR1 reads SNHLY; CDR2 reads FYNNEI. V was cut by 5 bases and J by 0 bases, with 16 bases left in between. The CDR3 covers 16 residues.